A single sample gave rise to the 16 T cell receptor beta chains below, sequenced in a study of cytomegalovirus exposure and HLA in healthy donors. PCR used 60 Vbeta primers and 13 Jbeta primers. The repertoire was sequenced with immunoSEQ multiplex PCR; TCRdb's copy has only in-frame clones and lacks some. The sample yields about 64,000 clones, 60% to 80% seen once. Sequences were obtained from PBMCs. The receptors were sampled from a male donor in good health and CMV-seropositive.

This chain uses TRBV9 with TRBJ2-1; 8 nucleotides agree with TRBD2. This CDR3 has 14 amino acids. Trimming took 0 bases from V and 6 from J; bases not matched to a gene: 2. Looked up from germline, CDR1 is SGDLS and CDR2 is YYNGEE. The CDR3 loop reads CASSVELAVNEQFF. CDR3 nucleotide sequence: TGTGCCAGCAGCGTAGAACTAGCGGTCAATGAGCAGTTCTTC.

V and J are TRBV9 and TRBJ2-7; the match to TRBD1 covers 8 bases. In germline, CDR1 is SGDLS, CDR2 YYNGEE. CDR3 size: 13 residues. Trimming at V came to 4 bases and at J to 5 bases, leaving 5 bases not matched to a gene. The CDR3 loop is CASSPGQGNEQYF. The DNA of the CDR3 is TGTGCCAGCAGCCCCGGACAGGGAAACGAGCAGTACTTC. Complete variable domain (other parts from reference TRBV9 and TRBJ2-7): DSGVTQTPKHLITATGQRVTLRCSPRSGDLSVYWYQQSLDQGLQFLIQYYNGEERAKGNILERFSAQQFPDLHSELNLSSLELGDSALYFCASSPGQGNEQYFGPGTRLTVT.

The chain carries TRBV5-6 and TRBJ1-2; TRBD1 matches 8 bases. After removal of 5 bases from V and 0 bases from J, the junction contained 3 bases not matched to a gene. CDR1 and CDR2 from the germline V gene are SGHDT and YYEEEE. The CDR3 consists of 14 residues. In nucleotides, the CDR3 is TGTGCCAGCAGGAAACAGGGGGCTAACTATGGCTACACCTTC. Translated: CASRKQGANYGYTF.

This chain uses TRBV19 with TRBJ2-2; 12 positions agree with TRBD2. This CDR3 spans 13 amino acids. Germline V lookup: CDR1 LNHDA, CDR2 SQIVND (reference sequence). The junction had 2 bases not matched to a gene; V was cut back by 9 bases and J by 6 bases. CDR3 bases: TGTGCCAGGACTAGCGGGGGACCCGGGGAGCTGTTTTTT. Translated: CARTSGGPGELFF.

The chain uses TRBV7-2 and TRBJ2-5, with 7 bases aligning to TRBD2. Germline CDR1 SGHTA, CDR2 FQGNSA. The J segment lost 11 bases and the V segment lost 5 bases, leaving 11 bases of the junction unmatched. The CDR3 loop spans 13 amino acids. CDR3 in amino acids: CASSPGGPGEQYF. CDR3 nucleotide sequence: TGTGCCAGCAGCCCGGGAGGTCCTGGGGAGCAGTACTTC.

The V call is TRBV29-1, the J call TRBJ1-1; 8 bases are shared with TRBD1. CDR1 and CDR2 from the germline V gene are SQVTM and ANQGSEA. The CDR3 loop spans 15 amino acids. Trimming at V came to 8 bases and at J to 3 bases, leaving 14 bases not matched to a gene. DNA for the CDR3: TGCAGCCTCCAGATGGCAGGGGGCTTAGACACTGAAGCTTTCTTT. Translation: CSLQMAGGLDTEAFF.

This clone has just one count. The gene calls are TRBV5-4 and TRBJ2-2; unclear D gene. V was pared by 4 bases and J by 8 bases, with 18 bases between. Per the germline V gene, CDR1 is SGHNT and CDR2 is YYREEE (reference sequence). The CDR3 contains 15 residues. CDR3 DNA sequence: TGTGCCAGCAGCCAAGATACAATCGGAGCGGGGGAGCTGTTTTTT. As protein: CASSQDTIGAGELFF.

The chain has TRBV6-5 and TRBJ2-1; 7 positions agree with TRBD2. This CDR3 region has 15 residues. The V segment lost 6 bases and the J segment 1 base; nucleotides outside the gene matches: 6. The V gene's germline CDR1 is MNHEY and CDR2 SVGAGI. The CDR3 loop reads CASSIASGSYNEQFF. The CDR3 region has the DNA TGTGCCAGCAGCATTGCTAGCGGATCCTACAATGAGCAGTTCTTC.

The chain couples TRBV7-2 to TRBJ1-2; D call uncertain. Trimming took off 1 base at V and 7 bases at J, with 13 bases between the two ends. The CDR3 runs 14 residues. Germline lookup yields CDR1 SGHTA and CDR2 FQGNSA. CDR3 region: CASSLEPAARGYTF. CDR3 nucleotides: TGTGCCAGCAGCTTAGAGCCAGCGGCTCGTGGCTACACCTTC. The whole variable domain, filled in from reference TRBV7-2 and TRBJ1-2, reads GAGVSQSPSNKVTEKGKDVELRCDPISGHTALYWYRQSLGQGLEFLIYFQGNSAPDKSGLPSDRFSAERTGGSVSTLTIQRTQQEDSAVYLCASSLEPAARGYTFGSGTRLTVV.

The chain links TRBV4-1 to TRBJ2-7, with TRBD2 matching 9 bases. Germline V CDR1 and CDR2: MGHRA, YSYEKL. This CDR3 comprises 15 residues. The ends lost 2 bases at V and 4 bases at J; junction bases unmatched: 6. CDR3 nucleotides: TGCGCCAGCAGCCAATCCCACGGACTAGCGTACGAGCAGTACTTC. It encodes CASSQSHGLAYEQYF.

This clone came up a few times. The V gene is TRBV28, the J gene TRBJ1-1, with TRBD1 matching over 10 bases. Trimming removed 6 bases from V and 9 bases from J; junction bases left unmatched: 7. CDR3 length: 13 amino acids. Per germline, CDR1 MDHEN and CDR2 SYDVKM. CDR3 sequence reads: CASSAGTGEKAFF. The CDR3 bases are TGTGCCAGCAGCGCCGGGACAGGGGAAAAAGCTTTCTTT.

CDR3 in DNA: TGTGCCAGCAGCTTAGGGGGGCTGGGACAGCAAGAGACCCAGTACTTC. It translates to CASSLGGLGQQETQYF. This chain connects TRBV7-2 to TRBJ2-5; 7 bases match TRBD1. Trimming removed 1 base from V and 2 bases from J; junction bases left unmatched: 7. The CDR3 totals 16 residues. Germline CDR1 reads SGHTA; CDR2 reads FQGNSA.

V gene TRBV5-6 combines with J gene TRBJ1-2, with 7 bases lining up with TRBD1. Germline V gene data show CDR1 as SGHDT and CDR2 as YYEEEE. V was pared by 3 bases and J by 3 bases, with 11 bases of the junction left unmatched. This CDR3 spans 16 amino acids. The CDR3, as DNA: TGTGCCAGCAGCTCTGGACAGGCCCATCGGGACTATGGCTACACCTTC. The encoded protein is CASSSGQAHRDYGYTF.

Remarks on this clone: Other DNA sequences in this specimen translate into the identical CDR3. The chain carries TRBV30 and TRBJ1-5; 9 nucleotides align to TRBD1. V trimming: 1 base; J trimming: 6 bases; junction bases outside the gene matches: 1. Germline CDR1 and CDR2: GTSNPN and SVGIG (reference sequence). The CDR3 loop spans 13 amino acids. The CDR3 coding sequence is TGTGCCTGGAGTGGACAGGGGGGTCAGCCCCAGCATTTT. Translated: CAWSGQGGQPQHF.

This chain joins TRBV7-9 and TRBJ1-1; 7 bases line up with TRBD1. V dropped 5 bases and J dropped 1; count of bases not matched to a gene: 7. The CDR3 runs 15 residues. Germline values: CDR1 SEHNR, CDR2 FQNEAQ (reference sequence). CDR3 DNA sequence: TGTGCCAGCAGCACGTCTCGACAGGGGAACACTGAAGCTTTCTTT. As protein: CASSTSRQGNTEAFF.

CDR3 sequence reads: CASSHPTSGSEFNEQFF. The CDR3 region has the DNA TGCGCCAGCAGCCATCCCACCTCGGGGTCGGAATTCAATGAGCAGTTCTTC. The V call is TRBV4-1, the J call TRBJ2-1; TRBD2 is a possible D gene (5 bases). This CDR3 contains 17 residues. V was shortened by 3 bases and J by 6 bases, with 21 bases between the two germline ends. CDR1 MGHRA and CDR2 YSYEKL come from the germline V gene.